Reported below is one TCR beta chain. The specificity of this receptor is unknown. No much larger clone is present one base from it, and per-base qualities are unavailable. To prepare the library, the immunoSEQ multiplex PCR assay was applied. The source is immuneACCESS, and TCRdb retained only in-frame sequences with V and J called. Part of the clones is not carried over; for the studies checked, unresolved V genes explain less than half of this, and the remainder is unexplained. The sample records some 100,000 clones, approximately 91% of which are singletons. Of the sample, approximately 3.4% is held by the ten largest clones. From a lookup of the germline V gene (reference sequence), CDR1 and CDR2 are LNHDA and SQIVND. V gives up 3 bases and J gives up 0 bases, and the segment between their germline ends measures 14 bases. Reading from cysteine to phenylalanine, the CDR3 counts 16 amino acids. CDR3 DNA only is kept here, 48 bases in frame from base 1.

This sample stems from a study of T cell changes during pregnancy in multiple sclerosis (dated 2019 in TCRdb). Regarding the complete study: In women with multiple sclerosis, the researchers looked at how the T cell repertoire shifted as pregnancy progressed.

The chain is made from TRBV19 and TRBJ1-1, with a weak D call of TRBD1 (6 bases match). Material: peripheral blood, obtained in the second trimester of pregnancy. The sequence derives from a female donor with multiple sclerosis, enrolled in a pregnancy study. The CDR3 region has the sequence CASSIPPGQLNTEAFF. In nucleotide form, the sequence is TGTGCCAGTAGTATCCCCCCCGGACAGTTGAACACTGAAGCTTTCTTT.